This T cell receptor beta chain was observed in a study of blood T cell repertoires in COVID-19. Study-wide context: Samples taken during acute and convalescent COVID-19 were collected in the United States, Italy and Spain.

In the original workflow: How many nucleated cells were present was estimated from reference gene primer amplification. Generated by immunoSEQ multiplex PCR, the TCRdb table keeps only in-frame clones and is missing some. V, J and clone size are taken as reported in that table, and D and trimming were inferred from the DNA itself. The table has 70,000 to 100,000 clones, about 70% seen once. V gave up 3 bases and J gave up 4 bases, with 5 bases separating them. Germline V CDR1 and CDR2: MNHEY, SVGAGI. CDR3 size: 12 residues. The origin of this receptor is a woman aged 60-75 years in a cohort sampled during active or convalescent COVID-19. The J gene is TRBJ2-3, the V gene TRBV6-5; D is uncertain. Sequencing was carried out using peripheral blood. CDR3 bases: TGTGCCAGCAGTTATCTAGCAGATACGCAGTATTTT. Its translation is CASSYLADTQYF.